A single TCR beta chain is shown here with its context. In its sample, this clonotype was seen a few times. No antigen is known for it. Base quality data are lacking; no much larger clone is found one base away. The CDR3, cysteine through phenylalanine, is 16 amino acids long. Just CDR3 DNA is preserved here, 48 bases in frame from base 1. Trimming removed 4 bases from V and 0 bases from J, leaving 17 bases between the germline ends. CDR1 and CDR2, looked up from the germline V gene, are SGDLS and YYNGEE. This entry comes from a study of identical twins (dated by TCRdb to the mid-2010s). A note on the overall study: To test whether fetal clonotypes persist, the study used deep sequencing on TCR alpha and beta repertoires from monozygotic twins, unrelated adults of various ages, and cord blood. Replicate twin experiments were performed at different times using different library preparation protocols to rule out contamination. Overall study results and their limits: Fewer insertions were carried by abundant cord blood beta clonotypes, a similar but weaker trend appeared in young adult naive repertoires, and no such trend appeared in memory repertoires. Out-of-frame TCR alpha sharing in monozygotic twins was systematically underestimated by recombination models, whereas sharing between unrelated individuals was in agreement with the recombination models. Compared with coincidental sharing between unrelated individuals, out-of-frame TCR alpha sequences shared between twins had an excess of sequences with low generation probability. In beta out-of-frame sequences, excess twin sharing was weaker, because having fewer shared sequences lowered the signal-to-noise ratio. Invariant T cells such as MAIT and iNKT could partly confound zero-insertion analyses, though diverse VJ usage argued against this for most clonotypes. Conclusions relied on cross-sectional statistical analysis, since the same donors could not be followed over many years.

Library preparation employed 5' RACE. The listed sequencing device is Illumina HiSeq 2000. Template switching added a universal primer binding site, and the final cDNA carried a unique molecular identifier that allowed TCR cDNA molecules to be counted accurately. Specific primers in the conserved constant-segment region were used to synthesize first-strand cDNA for TCR alpha and beta chains. To control for contamination, each cDNA library was double barcoded with a SMART-Mk sample barcode plus Illumina barcodes. TruSeq adapter sequences and Illumina sample barcodes were added in two successive PCR steps. Sequencing of the TCR alpha and beta cDNA libraries was done on the Illumina HiSeq platform using custom primers. The published analysis was carried out like this. MiGEC processed the raw reads to extract unique molecular identifiers, while MiXCR was used to determine the CDR3 positions. Recombination models were inferred per individual with the repgenHMM and IGoR tools using an EM algorithm. The analysis of shared clonotypes was done with the tcR package in R, with sharing normalized by the product of cloneset sizes. Out-of-frame nonproductive sequences were analyzed to study raw recombination free of thymic and clonal selection effects. Through fastp at Q25 and MiXCR, TCRdb rebuilt clones from the public reads, retaining in-frame beta chains. Here each entry gathers all rows of one CDR3 protein and keeps the most common genes and DNA. In this record, the V and J calls reflect TCRdb's handling and not the investigators' own analysis. A total of 700,000 or so distinct CDR3 sequences appear in this sample, under 9% of them only once. Approximately 0.96% of the sample is held by the ten biggest clonotypes.

All donors were healthy Caucasians. Three pairs of female monozygotic twins, all aged roughly 18 to 30 years, were included in the twin cohort. The RNA used for TCR libraries was isolated from peripheral blood mononuclear cells. These data were also filed under a second study, of yellow fever vaccine responses in identical twins. Per that second paper: According to the authors, the vaccine-induced T cell response in identical twins seemed to be partly convergent and partly specific to each individual. Focusing on identical twins, the study followed the T cell clones that responded to the vaccine, and did so with precision.

The sequence came from a young woman in good health. The chain links TRBV9 with TRBJ2-7, with the D assignment possibly TRBD1 or TRBD2, given 5 matching bases for each. Sequenced sample: PBMCs. The CDR3 here reads CASSSLSGQSSYEQYF. In nucleotides, the sequence is TGTGCCAGCAGCTCCCTCTCGGGGCAGAGCTCCTACGAGCAGTACTTC.